This TCR beta chain was retrieved from a study of monozygotic twins with inflammatory bowel disease. Overall study findings and caveats: No detectable difference in repertoire similarity separated concordant from discordant twins, possibly as a result of limited power. IBD-affected twins scored below their healthy co-twins in TCRbeta diversity (inverse Simpson).

About this clonotype itself: Its target is unknown.

TCRdb re-called the 5' RACE reads and gives one entry per CDR3 protein, without DNA. The sample is made up of roughly 160,000 distinct CDR3 sequences, and the top ten hold 6.5% to 9% of it. The germline V gene encodes CDR1 SGHKS and CDR2 YYEKEE (reference sequence). The CDR3 has 15 residues. Blood, about 2.5 ml, was drawn per donor. The receptor's source is a human donor with ulcerative colitis or Crohn's disease, or a healthy co-twin of an affected twin (not recorded which). The sequencing input was blood. The chain recombines TRBV5-5 with TRBJ2-5. CDR3 sequence: CASSLPGSHQETQYF.